The present T cell receptor beta chain was sequenced within a study of blood T cell repertoires in COVID-19. Study-wide context: Whether acute or convalescent, the COVID-19 samples came from the United States, Italy and Spain. Sample material is recorded as cDNA or gDNA derived from T cells, B-cell-depleted T cells, or PBMCs.

Original processing methods: How many nucleated cells were present was estimated from reference gene primer amplification. The data were produced by immunoSEQ multiplex PCR, yet TCRdb's version contains in-frame clones alone and is incomplete. V and J calls and clone size are copied from that table; D and trimming were computed from the DNA. The sample has over 150,000 clones, 75% to 90% seen once. This clone was picked up one time. CDR1 and CDR2 (germline): SGHDT, YYEEEE. The CDR3 is 15 residues long. The J segment lost 2 bases and the V segment lost 3 bases, leaving 5 bases of the junction unmatched.

The sequence derives from a woman aged 35 to 49 with COVID-19, enrolled during active disease. Sequencing was performed on peripheral blood. This chain joins TRBV5-6 and TRBJ1-3; 7 bases match TRBD1. The CDR3 loop reads CASSSLQGTGNTIYF. In nucleotides, the CDR3 is TGTGCCAGCAGCTCTTTACAGGGGACTGGAAACACCATATATTTT.